This paragraph covers one T cell receptor beta chain sequence. Its matching antigen is unknown. CDR3 length: 14 residues. Trimming stripped 5 bases from V and 1 base from J, with 6 bases between. CDR1 is MNHNY, CDR2 SVGAGI, per germline (reference sequence). Libraries were prepared by immunoSEQ multiplex PCR; TCRdb keeps only in-frame clonotypes and omits some of them. The table records some 11,000 clones, approximately 96% of them present only once. The data were obtained in a study of monozygotic twins with cystic fibrosis. The wider study: With around 14 PCR cycles, barcoded libraries came from about 2.9 micrograms of fragmented DNA.

Broader study findings: Co-twins had the most similar V usage for 13 of 16 pairs, J for 8.

The receptor's source is a boy between 10 and 17 years old with cystic fibrosis. The chain combines TRBV6-6 with TRBJ2-6; a possible D gene is TRBD1 (5 bases). The source material was blood. The CDR3 sequence is CASSPGSGANVLTF. In DNA form, the CDR3 reads TGTGCCAGCAGTCCAGGGTCTGGGGCCAACGTCCTGACTTTC.